This T cell receptor (beta chain) was captured by sequencing in a study of neurological immune-mediated disorders. This clonotype was seen at least ten times. The germline V gene encodes CDR1 SEHNR and CDR2 FQNEAQ (reference sequence). Trimming removed 4 bases from V and 7 bases from J, with 11 bases in between. This CDR3 has 13 residues. Synthesis of cDNA used 5'RACE (with 10-nucleotide random UMIs). TCRdb re-derived calls from the 5' RACE reads in MiXCR, one entry per CDR3 protein. The sample lists tens of thousands of distinct CDR3 sequences, 4% to 6% occurring once. Sequencing used PBMCs. The TCR was taken from a woman between 25 and 40 years old with multiple sclerosis. The rearrangement uses TRBV7-9 and TRBJ1-5; D is unclear. CDR3 coding DNA: TGTGCCAGCAGCTCGTCCTTAGGACAGCCCCAGCATTTT. Its translation: CASSSSLGQPQHF. Drawing the rest from reference TRBV7-9 and TRBJ1-5, the complete variable domain is DTGVSQNPRHKITKRGQNVTFRCDPISEHNRLYWYRQTLGQGPEFLTYFQNEAQLEKSRLLSDRFSAERPKGSFSTLEIQRTEQGDSAMYLCASSSSLGQPQHFGDGTRLSIL.